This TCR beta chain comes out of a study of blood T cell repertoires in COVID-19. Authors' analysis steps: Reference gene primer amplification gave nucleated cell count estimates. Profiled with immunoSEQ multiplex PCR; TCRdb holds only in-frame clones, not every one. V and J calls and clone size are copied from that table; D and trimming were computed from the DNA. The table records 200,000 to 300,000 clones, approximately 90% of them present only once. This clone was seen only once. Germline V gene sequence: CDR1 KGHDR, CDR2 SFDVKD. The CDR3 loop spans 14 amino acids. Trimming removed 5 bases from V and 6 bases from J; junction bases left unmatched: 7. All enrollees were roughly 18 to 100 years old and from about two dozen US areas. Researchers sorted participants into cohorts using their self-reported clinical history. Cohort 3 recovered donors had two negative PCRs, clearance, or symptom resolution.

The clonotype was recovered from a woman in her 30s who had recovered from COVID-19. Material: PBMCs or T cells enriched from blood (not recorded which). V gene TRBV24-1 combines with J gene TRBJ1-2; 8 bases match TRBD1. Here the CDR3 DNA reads TGTGCCACCAGTGGAGGCAGGGGGCTCGATGGCTACACCTTC. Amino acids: CATSGGRGLDGYTF.